This paragraph reports one T cell receptor beta chain. No antigen is known for it. The sequenced template was cDNA made from the entire isolated RNA. The protocol was immunoSEQ multiplex PCR, while the TCRdb copy is restricted to in-frame clones and leaves out a portion. The sample gives under 250,000 clones, roughly 13% of which show up once; around 0.03% is in the top ten. V was pared by 4 bases and J by 0 bases, with 15 bases between. CDR1 and CDR2 from the germline V gene are SGDLS and YYNGEE. The CDR3 consists of 16 residues. The entry originates in a study of beta chain features in type 1 diabetes. The study, taken as a whole, reports: Compared with healthy donors, patients appeared to share more similar naive, central memory and regulatory TCRB repertoires.

Post-sort purity exceeded 98% for all sorted populations. The clonotype originates from a woman in her 40s in good health. The material sequenced was naive CD4+ T cells from blood. The genes are TRBV9 and TRBJ2-3, with D possibly TRBD2 on 6 matching bases. CDR3 coding DNA: TGTGCCAGCAGCCCACGTGGGGCGGGGAGCACAGATACGCAGTATTTT. Residues: CASSPRGAGSTDTQYF.